The 20 T cell receptor beta chains listed next were all sequenced from one sample in a study of OX40 agonist ivuxolimab in advanced cancers. Method: immunoSEQ multiplex PCR; TCRdb's copy keeps in-frame clones and lacks some. The table includes about 77,000 clones, 80% to 90% detected once. Sequences were derived from CD4+ or CD8+ T cells sorted from blood, sampled in a trial of the OX40 agonist ivuxolimab. These receptors all come from an adult with an advanced solid tumor such as melanoma, head and neck, liver or kidney cancer.

The rearrangement links TRBV18 to TRBJ2-7; D is perhaps TRBD1 or TRBD2 (5 bases each). V was trimmed by 6 bases and J by 2 bases, leaving 17 bases between them. CDR3 length equals 15 residues. Germline V gene data show CDR1 as KGHSH and CDR2 as LQKENI. CDR3 in amino acids: CASSPGAENTYEQYF. For the CDR3, the DNA is TGTGCCAGCTCGCCCGGGGCAGAAAATACCTACGAGCAGTACTTC.

The V gene is TRBV2, the J gene TRBJ1-2, with TRBD1 identical over 8 bases. The CDR3 sequence is 13 residues long. Germline values: CDR1 SNHLY, CDR2 FYNNEI. With 8 bases clipped from V and 6 bases from J, the junction kept 8 bases outside the gene matches. Written as DNA, the CDR3 is TGTGCCAGCCTTCGGACAGGGAGGGATGGCTACACCTTC. It specifies CASLRTGRDGYTF.

V is TRBV4-3 and J is TRBJ2-1; a possible D gene is TRBD2 (5 bases). The V and J ends lost 4 bases and 15 bases respectively, with 22 bases between them. Germline V gene lookup returns CDR1 LGHNA and CDR2 YSLEER. The CDR3 has 14 amino acids. The DNA of the CDR3 is TGCGCCAGCAGCCCTCCCCACGACTACGATTCAATGTTCTTC. This encodes CASSPPHDYDSMFF.

The V gene is TRBV11-1, the J gene TRBJ1-1, with 7 nucleotides matching TRBD1. V was pared by 5 bases and J by 2 bases, with 8 bases of the junction left unmatched. The CDR3 has 15 amino acids. Per the germline V gene, CDR1 is SGHAT and CDR2 is FQDESV (reference sequence). The CDR3 DNA sequence: TGTGCCAGCAGCCAACAGGGGTCCGTTAACACTGAAGCTTTCTTT. Translation: CASSQQGSVNTEAFF.

The V call is TRBV5-1, the J call TRBJ2-1, with D possibly being TRBD2 (5 bases). The ends were cut back, 6 bases at V and 0 bases at J, with 19 bases in the middle. The germline CDR1 and CDR2 sequences are SGHRS and YFSETQ. CDR3 length: 17 amino acids. The CDR3 DNA is TGCGCCAGCAATATGTCCCCCTCGGGAACCTCCTACAATGAGCAGTTCTTC. Protein sequence: CASNMSPSGTSYNEQFF.

This clone was detected only once. The rearrangement joins TRBV2 to TRBJ1-5; D might be TRBD1 (5 bases). The V end lost 6 bases, the J end lost 4 bases, and 13 bases lay between the germline ends. This CDR3 contains 14 residues. Germline V gene lookup returns CDR1 SNHLY and CDR2 FYNNEI. The chain's CDR3 is CASSLDGGNQPQHF. CDR3 in DNA: TGTGCCAGCAGCCTGGACGGGGGGAATCAGCCCCAGCATTTT.

CDR3 DNA sequence: TGTGCCAGCAGCTTAACGGGACAGGGGGTGGATCAGCCCCAGCATTTT. This translates into CASSLTGQGVDQPQHF. V is TRBV7-2 and J is TRBJ1-5, with 11 positions matching TRBD1. V lost 2 bases to trimming and J lost 5 bases; unmatched junction nucleotides: 5. The CDR3 length is 16 residues. CDR1 is SGHTA and CDR2 is FQGNSA in the germline V gene.

The chain employs TRBV7-2 and TRBJ2-7, with D perhaps matching TRBD2 (5 bases). Trimming stripped 0 bases from V and 0 bases from J, with 12 bases between. CDR3 length equals 16 residues. CDR1 is SGHTA and CDR2 is FQGNSA in the germline V gene. CDR3 protein: CASSLASGMISYEQYF. The CDR3 DNA sequence: TGTGCCAGCAGCTTAGCGAGCGGAATGATCTCCTACGAGCAGTACTTC.

The CDR3 DNA reads TGTGCCATCGGTCGGGGGTCCTACGAGCAGTACTTC. It yields the protein CAIGRGSYEQYF. V usage is TRBV10-3 and J usage is TRBJ2-7; maybe TRBD2 (6 bases). This CDR3 is built from 12 residues. V was cut by 8 bases and J by 1 base, with 9 bases left in between. Germline assignment: CDR1 ENHRY and CDR2 SYGVKD.

This chain joins TRBV14 and TRBJ1-6; D possibly corresponds to TRBD1 (5 bases). The CDR3 totals 15 residues. Germline CDR1 SGHDN, CDR2 FVKESK. V was pared by 0 bases and J by 9 bases, with 12 bases between. The CDR3 is CASSQDWARVSPLHF. The CDR3 region has the DNA TGTGCCAGCAGCCAAGATTGGGCCAGGGTTTCACCCCTCCACTTT.

V gene TRBV5-4 combines with J gene TRBJ2-5, with D perhaps matching TRBD1 or TRBD2 (5 bases each). Germline V gene sequence: CDR1 SGHNT, CDR2 YYREEE (reference sequence). This CDR3 comprises 16 residues. The ends were cut back, 0 bases at V and 7 bases at J, with 19 bases in the middle. The CDR3 bases are TGTGCCAGCAGCTTGGAGTCTCCGGGACGGGGACCGACCCAGTACTTC. This encodes CASSLESPGRGPTQYF.

Only a few counts were recorded for this clone. One end of the junction varies from germline; a read error may be responsible. The rearrangement joins TRBV11-3 to TRBJ2-3, with no clear D. Germline values: CDR1 SGHNT, CDR2 YENEEA. The CDR3 is 13 amino acids. DNA for the CDR3: TGTGCCAGCAGTTTAGGGATCGCAGATACGCAGTATTTT. This translates into CASSLGIADTQYF.

The chain joins TRBV9 to TRBJ2-5, with D tentatively TRBD2 (5 bases). CDR3 length: 15 residues. In germline, CDR1 is SGDLS, CDR2 YYNGEE. Trimming removed 3 bases from V and 2 bases from J, with 14 bases in between. The CDR3, as DNA: TGTGCCAGCAGCGGACGGACTCAGGTACAAGAGACCCAGTACTTC. It codes for CASSGRTQVQETQYF.

CDR3 in amino acids: CASSSAGSGGTDTQYF. CDR3 sequence (DNA): TGTGCCAGCAGTTCCGCAGGGAGCGGGGGCACAGATACGCAGTATTTT. The chain links TRBV28 to TRBJ2-3, with 7 bases aligning to TRBD2. The germline gives CDR1 MDHEN, CDR2 SYDVKM. CDR3 length: 16 amino acids. The V gene end was trimmed by 4 bases and the J gene end by 1 base; junction bases not matched to a gene: 8. The full variable domain, completed using reference TRBV28 and TRBJ2-3, is DVKVTQSSRYLVKRTGEKVFLECVQDMDHENMFWYRQDPGLGLRLIYFSYDVKMKEKGDIPEGYSVSREKKERFSLILESASTNQTSMYLCASSSAGSGGTDTQYFGPGTRLTVL.

The chain joins TRBV11-3 to TRBJ1-1; D gene uncertain. The CDR3 has 13 residues. The germline V and J ends were trimmed by 1 base and 8 bases, with 11 bases remaining between them. Germline CDR1 SGHNT, CDR2 YENEEA. CDR3 region: CASSLVAQAEAFF. CDR3 bases: TGTGCCAGCAGCTTAGTGGCCCAGGCCGAAGCTTTCTTT.

This chain links TRBV11-1 with TRBJ2-1; D might be TRBD2 (6 bases). CDR3 size: 15 residues. Germline CDR1 SGHAT, CDR2 FQDESV (reference sequence). V shed 6 bases and J shed 3 bases, with 15 bases lying between them. Here the CDR3 reads CASRLGQGGYNEQFF. DNA of the CDR3: TGTGCCAGCAGACTCGGGCAGGGAGGCTACAATGAGCAGTTCTTC.

The chain couples TRBV11-3 to TRBJ2-7, with D possibly being TRBD2 (6 bases). CDR1 and CDR2 from the germline V gene are SGHNT and YENEEA. The CDR3 loop spans 15 amino acids. V dropped 2 bases and J dropped 0 bases, with 11 bases sitting between them. CDR3 amino acids: CASSLNRGSSYEQYF. The CDR3 nucleotides are TGTGCCAGCAGCTTAAATCGGGGGAGCTCCTACGAGCAGTACTTC. Full variable domain (outside the CDR3, taken from reference TRBV11-3 and TRBJ2-7): EAGVVQSPRYKIIEKKQPVAFWCNPISGHNTLYWYLQNLGQGPELLIRYENEEAVDDSQLPKDRFSAERLKGVDSTLKIQPAELGDSAVYLCASSLNRGSSYEQYFGPGTRLTVT.

V gene TRBV4-1 combines with J gene TRBJ2-2; unclear D gene. The CDR3 extends over 16 amino acids. Germline CDR1 MGHRA, CDR2 YSYEKL. The V end lost 4 bases, the J end lost 4 bases, and 16 bases lay between the germline ends. The CDR3, as DNA: TGCGCCAGCAGCCCTCTTTGGGCACGGAGCACCGGGGAGCTGTTTTTT. Translation: CASSPLWARSTGELFF.

V and J are TRBV11-3 and TRBJ2-3; 7 nucleotides agree with TRBD1. The V and J ends lost 2 bases and 6 bases, in that order; junction bases with no gene match: 8. This CDR3 has 15 residues. The germline V gene encodes CDR1 SGHNT and CDR2 YENEEA. CDR3 sequence: CASSLRGQGRDTQYF. The CDR3 DNA reads as TGTGCCAGCAGCTTAAGGGGGCAGGGAAGGGATACGCAGTATTTT.

This chain connects TRBV5-1 to TRBJ2-2, with 8 bases fitting TRBD2. The V gene end was trimmed by 1 base and the J gene end by 4 bases; junction bases not matched to a gene: 6. The germline V gene has CDR1 SGHRS and CDR2 YFSETQ. CDR3 length equals 16 residues. This chain's CDR3 is CASSLTSGNPTGELFF. CDR3 sequence (DNA): TGCGCCAGCAGCTTGACTAGCGGCAACCCCACCGGGGAGCTGTTTTTT.